This record concerns one TCR beta chain sequence. The antigen is not known. These data are taken from a study of siplizumab effects on memory and regulatory T cells. Findings and caveats of the study: Naive-or-memory phenotypes were unassignable for roughly 75-95% of proliferating CD4+ or CD8+ clones. Siplizumab, the agent tested, significantly reduced alloreactive sequences traceable to unstimulated CD4+ memory cells. There were only a minor fraction of alloreactive clones that mapped to unstimulated subsets. The apparent diversity of naive T cells exceeded that of memory cells, and naive T cells seemed to make a major contribution to the alloresponse.

Repertoires were generated with immunoSEQ multiplex PCR, while TCRdb's copy carries only in-frame clones and drops some. The table lists around 94,000 clones, about 93% of them singletons. The CDR3 totals 15 residues. Germline CDR1 and CDR2: LNHNV and YYDKDF (reference sequence). Trimming shortened V by 0 bases and J by 4 bases, and 10 bases separated the two germline ends. Input material: CD4+ T cells sorted from blood. This receptor was taken from a human donor in good health. This chain joins TRBV15 and TRBJ1-5; D not resolved. This CDR3 reads CATSRDRVGNQPQHF. The CDR3 nucleotides are TGTGCCACCAGCAGAGATCGAGTGGGGAATCAGCCCCAGCATTTT.